Listed below are T cell receptor beta chains from one sample, sequenced in a study of cytomegalovirus exposure and HLA in healthy donors. Sequencing was performed with immunoSEQ multiplex PCR; in TCRdb, only in-frame clones are kept and a portion is missing. The profile shows about 130,000 clones, roughly 72% of them singletons. The specimen was PBMCs. The source is a male donor in good health and CMV-seronegative. Each CDR3 is given with its conserved first and last residue. D genes are given only for firm matches. Some rows have no size entry. The others give once, few or many, or a class for an expanded clone.

J gene: TRBJ2-1
D gene: -
V gene: TRBV15
clone size: -
CDR3 DNA: TGTGCCACCAGCAGAGAAATGGCGGGTTCCGATGAGCAGTTCTTC
CDR3 protein: CATSREMAGSDEQFF

J gene: TRBJ2-1
D gene: -
V gene: TRBV18
clone size: -
CDR3 DNA: TGTGCCAGCTCACCACCGGGGAGTCAACCCTACAATGAGCAGTTCTTC
CDR3 protein: CASSPPGSQPYNEQFF

J gene: TRBJ1-2
D gene: -
V gene: TRBV25-1
clone size: -
CDR3 DNA: TGTGCCAGTCGACAAAACCAAGATTATGGCTACACCTTC
CDR3 protein: CASRQNQDYGYTF

J gene: TRBJ1-4
D gene: TRBD1
V gene: TRBV2
clone size: -
CDR3 DNA: TGTGCCAGCACCAGGGACAGTTATGAAAAACTGTTTTTT
CDR3 protein: CASTRDSYEKLFF

J gene: TRBJ1-5
D gene: -
V gene: TRBV7-6
clone size: once
CDR3 DNA: TGTGCCAGCAGCCCGGAGGCGGGCAATCAGCCCCAGCATTTT
CDR3 protein: CASSPEAGNQPQHF

J gene: TRBJ2-3
D gene: TRBD2
V gene: TRBV28
clone size: -
CDR3 DNA: TGTGCCAGCATCCAAGCGGGGAGCACAGATACGCAGTATTTT
CDR3 protein: CASIQAGSTDTQYF

J gene: TRBJ2-3
D gene: -
V gene: TRBV2
clone size: once
CDR3 DNA: TGTGCCAGCAGCCTTAGCGGCAGGAGCACAGATACGCAGTATTTT
CDR3 protein: CASSLSGRSTDTQYF

J gene: TRBJ1-5
D gene: -
V gene: TRBV28
clone size: -
CDR3 DNA: TGTGCCAGCATCCAGGGGCAGCAGCCCCAGCATTTT
CDR3 protein: CASIQGQQPQHF

J gene: TRBJ2-7
D gene: TRBD1
V gene: TRBV5-1
clone size: -
CDR3 DNA: TGCGCCAGCTGCCGGGGACAGGGCTCCGCCGAGCAGTACTTC
CDR3 protein: CASCRGQGSAEQYF

J gene: TRBJ2-1
D gene: TRBD2
V gene: TRBV7-3
clone size: few
CDR3 DNA: TGTGCCAGCAGCCCCAACCGGGACTATCCCCATGAGCAGTTCTTC
CDR3 protein: CASSPNRDYPHEQFF

J gene: TRBJ1-2
D gene: TRBD1
V gene: TRBV13
clone size: -
CDR3 DNA: TGTGCCAGCAGCTTAGGGAGCGGACAGGGTGGTGGCTACACCTTC
CDR3 protein: CASSLGSGQGGGYTF

J gene: TRBJ2-5
D gene: -
V gene: TRBV6-6
clone size: -
CDR3 DNA: TGTGCCAGCAGTGGAGGGACAGACTACCAAGAGACCCAGTACTTC
CDR3 protein: CASSGGTDYQETQYF

J gene: TRBJ1-2
D gene: -
V gene: TRBV5-8
clone size: -
CDR3 DNA: TGTGCCAGCAGCTTGCTATTTGGGACATCAAACTATGGCTACACCTTC
CDR3 protein: CASSLLFGTSNYGYTF